This T cell receptor (beta chain) was recovered during a study of CD8+CD57+ T cells in acquired aplastic anemia. Looking at the study overall: Average DNA yield from sorted CD4+ and CD8+ cells was about 3.2 ug. CD4+ cells from healthy donors averaged roughly 11 million reads.

Study conclusions and caveats: Patients and healthy controls showed no significant CD8+ Simpson's diversity difference. Twenty-nine shared CD8+ CDR3s appeared highly expressed within patients' immunodominant clones.

Trimming took off 2 bases at V and 5 bases at J, with 14 bases between the two ends. Germline values: CDR1 SGHRS, CDR2 YFSETQ. The CDR3 consists of 14 residues. Researchers used genomic DNA as the template to profile TCR beta VDJ and CDR3. Each CDR3 protein gets one entry after TCRdb re-called the reads with MiXCR. Counted here are hundreds of thousands of distinct CDR3 sequences, about two thirds occurring once; the ten biggest clones make up 4%. Turning to this clonotype: No antigen is known for it.

The chain joins TRBV5-1 to TRBJ2-7; D call uncertain. Sequences were obtained from sorted CD4+, CD8+, or CD8+CD57+ T cells (not recorded which) from PBMCs. The receptor was derived from a human donor in good health, serving as a control. The CDR3 reads CASSLVGRSHEQYF. The CDR3 DNA is TGCGCCAGCAGCTTAGTTGGCAGGAGTCACGAGCAGTACTTC.